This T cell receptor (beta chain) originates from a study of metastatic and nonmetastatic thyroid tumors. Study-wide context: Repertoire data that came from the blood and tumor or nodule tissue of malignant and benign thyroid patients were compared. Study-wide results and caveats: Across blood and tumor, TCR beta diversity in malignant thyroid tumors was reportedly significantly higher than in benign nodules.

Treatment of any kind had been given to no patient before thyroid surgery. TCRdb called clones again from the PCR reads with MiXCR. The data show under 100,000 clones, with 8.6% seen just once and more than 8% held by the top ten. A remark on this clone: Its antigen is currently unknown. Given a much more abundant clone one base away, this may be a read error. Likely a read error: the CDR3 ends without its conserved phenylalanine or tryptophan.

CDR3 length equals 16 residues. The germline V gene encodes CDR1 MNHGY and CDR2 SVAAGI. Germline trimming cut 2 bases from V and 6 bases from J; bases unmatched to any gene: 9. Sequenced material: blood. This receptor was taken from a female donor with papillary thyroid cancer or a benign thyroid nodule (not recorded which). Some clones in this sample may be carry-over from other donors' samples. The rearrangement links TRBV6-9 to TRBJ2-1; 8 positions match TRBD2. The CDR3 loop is CASSYIPPGTSNEQFL. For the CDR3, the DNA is TGTGCCAGCAGTTATATTCCCCCAGGGACTAGCAATGAGCAGTTCCTC.